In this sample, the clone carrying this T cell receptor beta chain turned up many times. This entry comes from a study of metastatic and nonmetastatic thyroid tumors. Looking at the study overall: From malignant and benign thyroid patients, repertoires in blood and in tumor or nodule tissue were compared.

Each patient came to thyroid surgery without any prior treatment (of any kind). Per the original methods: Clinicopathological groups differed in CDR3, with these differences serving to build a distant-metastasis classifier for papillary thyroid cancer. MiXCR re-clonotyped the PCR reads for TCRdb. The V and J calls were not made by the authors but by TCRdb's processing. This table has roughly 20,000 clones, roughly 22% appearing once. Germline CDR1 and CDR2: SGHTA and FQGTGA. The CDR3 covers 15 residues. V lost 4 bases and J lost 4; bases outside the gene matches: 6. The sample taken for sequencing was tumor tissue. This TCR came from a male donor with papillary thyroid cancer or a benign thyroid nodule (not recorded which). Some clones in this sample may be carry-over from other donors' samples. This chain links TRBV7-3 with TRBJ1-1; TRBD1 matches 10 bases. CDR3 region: CASSSPTGGVTEAFF. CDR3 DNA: TGTGCCAGCAGCTCACCGACAGGGGGCGTCACTGAAGCTTTCTTT. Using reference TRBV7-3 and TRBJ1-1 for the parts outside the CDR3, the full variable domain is GAGVSQTPSNKVTEKGKYVELRCDPISGHTALYWYRQSLGQGPEFLIYFQGTGAADDSGLPNDRFFAVRPEGSVSTLKIQRTERGDSAVYLCASSSPTGGVTEAFFGQGTRLTVV.